This entry concerns a single TCR beta chain. The sample belongs to a study of blood T cell repertoires in COVID-19. Study summary: COVID-19 samples collected from the United States, Italy and Spain covered acute and convalescent phases. The cDNA or gDNA used as material had been derived from T cells, B-cell-depleted T cells, or PBMCs.

Per the original methods: Nucleated cell counts were estimated from reference gene primer amplification. Assay: immunoSEQ multiplex PCR; the TCRdb copy retains only in-frame clones and omits some. That table gives V, J and clone size, and the DNA gave D and trimming. The data hold about 400,000 clones, with roughly 86% observed a single time. Input material: peripheral blood. The origin of this receptor is a human donor in a cohort sampled during active COVID-19.

The CDR3 sequence: CASSLGPPFGNEQFF. The CDR3 nucleotides read TGTGCCAGCAGCCTTGGGCCTCCCTTTGGGAATGAGCAGTTCTTC. The rearrangement joins TRBV7-6 to TRBJ2-1; D unclear. Germline values: CDR1 SGHVS, CDR2 FNYEAQ. This CDR3 is 15 amino acids long. The V end was cut by 5 bases, the J end by 7 bases, with 18 bases between.